This T cell receptor (beta chain) was sequenced for a study of cytomegalovirus exposure and HLA in healthy donors. Findings of the study overall: CMV serostatus stood as the only immune exposure information on hand. Analysis was carried out at a later point, and it linked a missense DCLRE1C variant to TCR beta V- and J-gene trimming. Later findings reportedly placed an Asian-associated ancestry cluster below the approximately 670-donor mean for N-insertions. The authors later found HLA-associated TCR beta chains more clonally expanded than equally common others.

V lost 6 bases, J lost 2 bases, and 17 bases lay in between. This CDR3 has 15 residues. Germline CDR1 and CDR2: MNHEY and SVGAGI. Turning to this clone: As yet, its antigen is unknown.

The PCR employed 60 Vbeta primers together with 13 Jbeta primers. The data were produced by immunoSEQ multiplex PCR, yet TCRdb's version contains in-frame clones alone and is incomplete. This sample has 100,000 to 150,000 clones, with roughly 80% found just once. The chain uses TRBV6-5 and TRBJ2-7; the D gene is possibly TRBD2 (5 bases). The sequence came from a male donor in good health and CMV-seropositive. The sequenced sample was PBMCs. CDR3 DNA: TGTGCCAGCAGCCCAGACTACGAAGTAGCCTACGAGCAGTACTTC. Translating it yields CASSPDYEVAYEQYF.